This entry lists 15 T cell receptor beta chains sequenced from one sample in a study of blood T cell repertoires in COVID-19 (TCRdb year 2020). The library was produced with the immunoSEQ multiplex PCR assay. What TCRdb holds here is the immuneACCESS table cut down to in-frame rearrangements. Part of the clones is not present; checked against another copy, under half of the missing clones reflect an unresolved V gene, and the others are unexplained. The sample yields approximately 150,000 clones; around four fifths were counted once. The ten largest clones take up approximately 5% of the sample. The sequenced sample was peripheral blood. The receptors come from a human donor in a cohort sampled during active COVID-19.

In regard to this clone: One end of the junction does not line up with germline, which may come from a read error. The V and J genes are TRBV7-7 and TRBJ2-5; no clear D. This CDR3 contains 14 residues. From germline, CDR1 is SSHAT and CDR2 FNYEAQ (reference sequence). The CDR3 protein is CASSLSPLEETQYF. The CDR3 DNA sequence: TGTGCTAGCAGCTTATCACCCCTAGAAGAGACCCAGTACTTC.

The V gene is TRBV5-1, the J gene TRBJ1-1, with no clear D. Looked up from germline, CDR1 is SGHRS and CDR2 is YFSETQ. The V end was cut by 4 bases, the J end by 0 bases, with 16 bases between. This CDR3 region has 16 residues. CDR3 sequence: CASSARIWRMNTEAFF. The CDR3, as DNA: TGCGCCAGCAGCGCCCGGATATGGCGGATGAACACTGAAGCTTTCTTT.

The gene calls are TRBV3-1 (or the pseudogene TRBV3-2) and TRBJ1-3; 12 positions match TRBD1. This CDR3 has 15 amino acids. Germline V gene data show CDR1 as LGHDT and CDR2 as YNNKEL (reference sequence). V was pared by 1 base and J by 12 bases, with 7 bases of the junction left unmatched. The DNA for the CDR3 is TGTGCCAGCAGCCAAGTAGGGACAGGGGGCTCTGGCATATATTTT. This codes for CASSQVGTGGSGIYF.

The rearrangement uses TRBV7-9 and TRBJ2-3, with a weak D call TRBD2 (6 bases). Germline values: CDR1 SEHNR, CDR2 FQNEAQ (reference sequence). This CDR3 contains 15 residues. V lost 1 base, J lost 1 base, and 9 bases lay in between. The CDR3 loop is CASSLELAGTDTQYF. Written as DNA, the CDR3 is TGTGCCAGCAGCTTAGAGTTAGCGGGCACAGATACGCAGTATTTT.

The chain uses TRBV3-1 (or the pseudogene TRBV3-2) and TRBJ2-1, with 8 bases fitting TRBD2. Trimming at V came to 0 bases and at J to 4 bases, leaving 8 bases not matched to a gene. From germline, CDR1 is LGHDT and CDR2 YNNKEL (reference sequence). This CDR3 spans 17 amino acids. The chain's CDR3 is CASSQDIAGKQYNEQFF. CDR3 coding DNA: TGTGCCAGCAGCCAAGATATAGCGGGGAAACAGTACAATGAGCAGTTCTTC.

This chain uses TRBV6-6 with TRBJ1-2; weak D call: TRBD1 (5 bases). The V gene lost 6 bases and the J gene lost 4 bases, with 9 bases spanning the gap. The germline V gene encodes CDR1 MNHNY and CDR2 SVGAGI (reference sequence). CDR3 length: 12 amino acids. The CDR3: CASRTGLYGYTF. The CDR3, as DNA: TGTGCCAGCAGGACGGGACTCTATGGCTACACCTTC.

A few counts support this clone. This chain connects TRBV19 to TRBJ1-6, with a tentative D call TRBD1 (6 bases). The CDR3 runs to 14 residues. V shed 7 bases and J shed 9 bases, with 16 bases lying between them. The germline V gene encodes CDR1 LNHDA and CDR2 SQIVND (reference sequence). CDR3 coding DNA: TGTGCCAGTAAGGCCGGGACAAGCGGTTCACCCCTCCACTTT. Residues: CASKAGTSGSPLHF.

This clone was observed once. For the CDR3, the DNA is TGTGCCTGGGGGACAGGGGCAAACATTCAGTACTTC. This encodes CAWGTGANIQYF. V gene TRBV30 combines with J gene TRBJ2-4; 10 bases map to TRBD1. The CDR3 sequence is 12 residues long. V shed 5 bases and J 6 bases; nucleotides not matched to a gene: 1. Germline V gives CDR1 GTSNPN, CDR2 SVGIG (reference sequence). Complete variable domain (other parts from reference TRBV30 and TRBJ2-4): SQTIHQWPATLVQPVGSPLSLECTVEGTSNPNLYWYRQAAGRGLQLLFYSVGIGQISSEVPQNLSASRPQDRQFILSSKKLLLSDSGFYLCAWGTGANIQYFGAGTRLSVL.

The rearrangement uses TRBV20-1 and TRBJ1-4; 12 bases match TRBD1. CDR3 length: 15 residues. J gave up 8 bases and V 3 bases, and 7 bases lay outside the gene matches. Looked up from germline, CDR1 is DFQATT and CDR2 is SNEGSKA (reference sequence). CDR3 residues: CSASPGQGALEKLFF. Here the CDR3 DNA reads TGCAGTGCTAGTCCGGGACAGGGGGCTTTGGAAAAACTGTTTTTT.

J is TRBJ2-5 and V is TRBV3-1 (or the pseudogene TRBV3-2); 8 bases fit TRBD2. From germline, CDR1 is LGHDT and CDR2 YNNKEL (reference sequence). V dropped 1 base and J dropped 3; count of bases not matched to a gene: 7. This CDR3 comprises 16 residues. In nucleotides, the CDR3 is TGTGCCAGCAGCCAAGTTCTAGCGGGCGAGGAAGAGACCCAGTACTTC. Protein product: CASSQVLAGEEETQYF.

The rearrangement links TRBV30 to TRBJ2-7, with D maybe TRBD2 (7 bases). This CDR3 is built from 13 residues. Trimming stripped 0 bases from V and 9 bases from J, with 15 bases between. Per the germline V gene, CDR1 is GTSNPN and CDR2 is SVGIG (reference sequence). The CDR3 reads CAWSVQGGVGQYV. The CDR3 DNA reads TGTGCCTGGAGTGTACAGGGAGGGGTTGGGCAGTACGTC.

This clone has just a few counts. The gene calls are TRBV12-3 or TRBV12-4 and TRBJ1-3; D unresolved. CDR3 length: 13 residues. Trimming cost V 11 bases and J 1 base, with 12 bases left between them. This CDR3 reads CAFQRGSGNTIYF. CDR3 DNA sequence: TGTGCCTTCCAGCGGGGTTCTGGAAACACCATATATTTT.

CDR3 loop: CASSMTGTETGELFF. CDR3 in DNA: TGTGCCAGCAGTATGACCGGGACAGAGACCGGGGAGCTGTTTTTT. V is TRBV6-5 and J is TRBJ2-2, with 7 bases fitting TRBD1. This CDR3 region has 15 residues. Germline assignment: CDR1 MNHEY and CDR2 SVGAGI. With V trimmed by 5 bases and J by 5 bases, 8 bases remained unmatched.

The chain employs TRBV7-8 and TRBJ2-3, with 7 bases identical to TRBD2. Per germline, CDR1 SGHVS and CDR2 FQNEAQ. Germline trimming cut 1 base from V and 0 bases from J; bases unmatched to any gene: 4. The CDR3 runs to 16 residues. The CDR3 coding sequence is TGTGCCAGCAGCTTAGTTGTTAGCGGGAGCACAGATACGCAGTATTTT. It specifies CASSLVVSGSTDTQYF.

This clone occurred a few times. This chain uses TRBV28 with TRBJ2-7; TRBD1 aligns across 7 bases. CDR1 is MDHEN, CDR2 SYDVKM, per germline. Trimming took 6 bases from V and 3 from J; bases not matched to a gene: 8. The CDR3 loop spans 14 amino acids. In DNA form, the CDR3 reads TGTGCCAGCAGGAGACAGGGTCCCTACTACGAGCAGTACTTC. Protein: CASRRQGPYYEQYF. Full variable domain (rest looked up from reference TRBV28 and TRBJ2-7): DVKVTQSSRYLVKRTGEKVFLECVQDMDHENMFWYRQDPGLGLRLIYFSYDVKMKEKGDIPEGYSVSREKKERFSLILESASTNQTSMYLCASRRQGPYYEQYFGPGTRLTVT.